Listed below are T cell receptor beta chains from one sample, sequenced in a study of OX40 agonist ivuxolimab in advanced cancers. Assay used: immunoSEQ multiplex PCR; TCRdb lists only in-frame clones, some missing. This table holds approximately 74,000 clones, over 75% found once. Sequenced material: CD4+ or CD8+ T cells sorted from blood, taken in a trial of the OX40 agonist ivuxolimab. These receptors were taken from an adult with an advanced solid tumor such as melanoma, head and neck, liver or kidney cancer. The CDR3 runs from the conserved cysteine through the conserved F or W. A D gene is named only where the DNA matches it firmly.

v_gene: TRBV2; d_gene: NA; j_gene: TRBJ1-3; CDR3aa: CASRQSSGNTIYF
v_gene: TRBV19; d_gene: TRBD2; j_gene: TRBJ2-2; CDR3aa: CASTSGPGELFF
v_gene: TRBV7-2; d_gene: NA; j_gene: TRBJ2-7; CDR3aa: CASSLAYEHYF
v_gene: TRBV4-2; d_gene: TRBD2; j_gene: TRBJ2-2; CDR3aa: CASSQPLAGVNTGELFF
v_gene: TRBV12-2; d_gene: NA; j_gene: TRBJ2-7; CDR3aa: CASRLRPSGRYEQYF
v_gene: TRBV28; d_gene: NA; j_gene: TRBJ1-2; CDR3aa: CASRIGTFYGYTF
v_gene: TRBV28; d_gene: NA; j_gene: TRBJ2-3; CDR3aa: CASSLFVSVDTQYF
v_gene: TRBV7-9; d_gene: TRBD2; j_gene: TRBJ2-1; CDR3aa: CASSLRLAGANEQFF
v_gene: TRBV2; d_gene: NA; j_gene: TRBJ1-2; CDR3aa: CASTTGRGYGYTF
v_gene: TRBV4-2; d_gene: NA; j_gene: TRBJ2-7; CDR3aa: CASSQDLISGSYEQYF
v_gene: TRBV19; d_gene: NA; j_gene: TRBJ1-2; CDR3aa: CASSLGRGGYGYTF
v_gene: TRBV14; d_gene: TRBD2; j_gene: TRBJ2-7; CDR3aa: CASSWGAGGYEQYF
v_gene: TRBV7-9; d_gene: NA; j_gene: TRBJ2-5; CDR3aa: CASSVDRETQYF
v_gene: TRBV6-1; d_gene: NA; j_gene: TRBJ2-5; CDR3aa: CASREAGTQETQYF
v_gene: TRBV9; d_gene: TRBD1; j_gene: TRBJ2-4; CDR3aa: CASSVERGQGANIQYF
v_gene: TRBV28; d_gene: NA; j_gene: TRBJ1-5; CDR3aa: CASGAWGQGNQPQHF
v_gene: TRBV11-3; d_gene: TRBD1; j_gene: TRBJ2-3; CDR3aa: CASIQTGTADDSTDTQYF
v_gene: TRBV6-1; d_gene: TRBD1; j_gene: TRBJ2-1; CDR3aa: CASRTGGINEQFF
v_gene: TRBV5-1; d_gene: TRBD2; j_gene: TRBJ2-1; CDR3aa: CASSLGSAGGQLNEQFF
v_gene: TRBV6-5; d_gene: NA; j_gene: TRBJ1-1; CDR3aa: CASSYWQGGGWTEAFF
v_gene: TRBV7-2; d_gene: NA; j_gene: TRBJ2-3; CDR3aa: CASSLGLASDTQYF
v_gene: TRBV7-8; d_gene: TRBD1; j_gene: TRBJ1-3; CDR3aa: CASSSLYRDSSNTIYF
v_gene: TRBV21-1; d_gene: NA; j_gene: TRBJ2-2; CDR3aa: CASTTSPGELFF
v_gene: TRBV4-1; d_gene: NA; j_gene: TRBJ2-5; CDR3aa: CASSQDGRGGQETQYF
v_gene: TRBV28; d_gene: NA; j_gene: TRBJ2-1; CDR3aa: CATSRQRTYNEQFF
v_gene: TRBV11-2; d_gene: TRBD1; j_gene: TRBJ2-7; CDR3aa: CASSSLQGAGYEQYF
v_gene: TRBV14; d_gene: NA; j_gene: TRBJ2-1; CDR3aa: CASSQGRGTYNEQFF
v_gene: TRBV7-3; d_gene: TRBD2; j_gene: TRBJ2-5; CDR3aa: CASSHGGGITTQETQYF
v_gene: TRBV7-3; d_gene: NA; j_gene: TRBJ2-5; CDR3aa: CASSLGFQETQYF
v_gene: TRBV6-5; d_gene: NA; j_gene: TRBJ2-3; CDR3aa: CASSYSGTQFTDTQYF
v_gene: TRBV29-1; d_gene: NA; j_gene: TRBJ1-4; CDR3aa: CSGGDPNEKLFF
v_gene: TRBV30; d_gene: NA; j_gene: TRBJ1-1; CDR3aa: CACASGAAEAFF
v_gene: TRBV19; d_gene: NA; j_gene: TRBJ2-1; CDR3aa: CASSKLLEIDEQFF
v_gene: TRBV4-3; d_gene: TRBD2; j_gene: TRBJ2-7; CDR3aa: CASSQLAAPSYEQYF
v_gene: TRBV6-5; d_gene: NA; j_gene: TRBJ1-1; CDR3aa: CASSYSVNTEAFF
v_gene: TRBV28; d_gene: TRBD1; j_gene: TRBJ1-3; CDR3aa: CASSRAGTVRNTIYF
v_gene: TRBV9; d_gene: TRBD1; j_gene: TRBJ2-1; CDR3aa: CARAGDRGCRDNEQFF
v_gene: TRBV5-1; d_gene: NA; j_gene: TRBJ2-5; CDR3aa: CASSLFGQTETQYF
v_gene: TRBV12-5; d_gene: NA; j_gene: TRBJ2-3; CDR3aa: CASGLQSDTDTQYF
v_gene: TRBV30; d_gene: TRBD1; j_gene: TRBJ1-5; CDR3aa: CAWSGQGAKPQHF
v_gene: TRBV18; d_gene: NA; j_gene: TRBJ1-5; CDR3aa: CASSPGPPAGNQPQHF
v_gene: TRBV4-1; d_gene: TRBD1; j_gene: TRBJ1-2; CDR3aa: CASRGQGHYYGYTF
v_gene: TRBV7-8; d_gene: NA; j_gene: TRBJ1-5; CDR3aa: CASSLGRASNQPQHF